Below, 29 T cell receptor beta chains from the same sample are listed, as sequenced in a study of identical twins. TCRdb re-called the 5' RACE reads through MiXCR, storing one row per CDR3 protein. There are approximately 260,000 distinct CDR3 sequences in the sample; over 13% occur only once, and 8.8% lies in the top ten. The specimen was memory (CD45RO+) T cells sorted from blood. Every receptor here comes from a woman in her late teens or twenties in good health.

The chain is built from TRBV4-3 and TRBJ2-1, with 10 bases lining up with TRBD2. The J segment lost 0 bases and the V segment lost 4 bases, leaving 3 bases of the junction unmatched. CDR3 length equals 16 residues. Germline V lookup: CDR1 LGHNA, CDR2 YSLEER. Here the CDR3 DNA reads TGCGCCAGCAGCCTCCTAGCGGGAGACTCCTACAATGAGCAGTTCTTC. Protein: CASSLLAGDSYNEQFF.

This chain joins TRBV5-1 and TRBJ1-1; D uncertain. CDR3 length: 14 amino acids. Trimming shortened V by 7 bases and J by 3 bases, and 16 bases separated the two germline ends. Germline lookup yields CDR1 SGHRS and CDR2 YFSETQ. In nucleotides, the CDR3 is TGCGCCAGCCGACTACACCGCCTGGACACTGAAGCTTTCTTT. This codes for CASRLHRLDTEAFF.

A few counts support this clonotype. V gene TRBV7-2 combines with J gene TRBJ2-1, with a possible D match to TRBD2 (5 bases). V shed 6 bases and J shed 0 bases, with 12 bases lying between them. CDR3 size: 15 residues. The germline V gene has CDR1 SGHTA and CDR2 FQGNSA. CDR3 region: CASSSPAGSYNEQFF. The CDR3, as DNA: TGTGCCAGCAGTTCCCCGGCGGGCTCCTACAATGAGCAGTTCTTC.

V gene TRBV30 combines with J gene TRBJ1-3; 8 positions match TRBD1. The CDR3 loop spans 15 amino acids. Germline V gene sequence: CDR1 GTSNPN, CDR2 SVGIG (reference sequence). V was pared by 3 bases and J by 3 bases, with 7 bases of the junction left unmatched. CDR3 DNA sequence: TGTGCCTGGAGAAGGGACAGGATGTTTGGAAACACCATATATTTT. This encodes CAWRRDRMFGNTIYF.

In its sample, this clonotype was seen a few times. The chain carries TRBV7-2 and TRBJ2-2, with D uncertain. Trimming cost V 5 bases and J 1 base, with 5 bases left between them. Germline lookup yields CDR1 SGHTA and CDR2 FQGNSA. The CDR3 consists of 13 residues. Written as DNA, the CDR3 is TGTGCCAGCAGCGTCAGGAACACCGGGGAGCTGTTTTTT. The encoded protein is CASSVRNTGELFF.

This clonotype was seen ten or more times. The CDR3, as DNA: TGCAGTGCTCAGGACGGGTACGAGCAGTACTTC. It encodes CSAQDGYEQYF. The chain joins TRBV20-1 to TRBJ2-7; D uncertain. The CDR3 has 11 residues. V was clipped by 5 bases and J by 4 bases, with 9 bases between them. The germline CDR1 and CDR2 sequences are DFQATT and SNEGSKA (reference sequence).

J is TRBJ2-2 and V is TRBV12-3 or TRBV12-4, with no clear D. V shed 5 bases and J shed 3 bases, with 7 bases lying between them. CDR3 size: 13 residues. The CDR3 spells CASSNLYTGELFF. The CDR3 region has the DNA TGTGCCAGCAGTAACTTATACACCGGGGAGCTGTTTTTT.

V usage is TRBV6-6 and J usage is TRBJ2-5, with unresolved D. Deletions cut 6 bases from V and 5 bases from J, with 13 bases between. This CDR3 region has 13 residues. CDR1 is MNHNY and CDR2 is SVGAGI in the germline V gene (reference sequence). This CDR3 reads CASSRTLWETQYF. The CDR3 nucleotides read TGTGCCAGCAGCCGAACCCTCTGGGAGACCCAGTACTTC.

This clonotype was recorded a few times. The CDR3 reads CASSASTPYEQYF. The CDR3 nucleotides are TGTGCCAGCAGTGCCTCCACACCCTACGAGCAGTACTTC. The rearrangement links TRBV2 to TRBJ2-7; D gene uncertain. Trimming left V 4 bases short and J 2 bases short, with 9 bases between. Germline assignment: CDR1 SNHLY and CDR2 FYNNEI. The CDR3 runs 13 residues. The full variable domain, rest sourced from reference TRBV2 and TRBJ2-7, is EPEVTQTPSHQVTQMGQEVILRCVPISNHLYFYWYRQILGQKVEFLVSFYNNEISEKSEIFDDQFSVERPDGSNFTLKIRSTKLEDSAMYFCASSASTPYEQYFGPGTRLTVT.

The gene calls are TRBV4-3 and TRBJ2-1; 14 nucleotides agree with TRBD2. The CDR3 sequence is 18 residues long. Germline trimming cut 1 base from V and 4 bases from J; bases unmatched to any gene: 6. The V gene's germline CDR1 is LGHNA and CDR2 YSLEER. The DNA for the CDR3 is TGCGCCAGCAGCCAAGGTCCGACTAGCGGGAGGGTTTACAATGAGCAGTTCTTC. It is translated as CASSQGPTSGRVYNEQFF.

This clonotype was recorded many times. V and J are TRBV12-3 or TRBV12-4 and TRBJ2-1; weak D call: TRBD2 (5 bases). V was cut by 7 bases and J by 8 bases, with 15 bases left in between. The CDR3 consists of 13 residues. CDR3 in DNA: TGTGCCAGCACCTCGGGGAGTCAGGATGAGCAGTTCTTC. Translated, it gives CASTSGSQDEQFF.

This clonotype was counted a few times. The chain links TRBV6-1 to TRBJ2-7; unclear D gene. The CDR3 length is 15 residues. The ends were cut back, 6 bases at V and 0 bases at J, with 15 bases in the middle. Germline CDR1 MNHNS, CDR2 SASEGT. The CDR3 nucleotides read TGTGCCAGCAGCCTAAGTGTTCCGAGCTCCTACGAGCAGTACTTC. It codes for CASSLSVPSSYEQYF.

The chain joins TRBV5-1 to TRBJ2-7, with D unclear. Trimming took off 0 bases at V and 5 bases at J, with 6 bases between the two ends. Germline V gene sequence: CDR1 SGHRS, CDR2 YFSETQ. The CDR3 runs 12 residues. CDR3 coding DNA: TGCGCCAGCAGCTTGGATCTGAACGAGCAGTACTTC. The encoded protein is CASSLDLNEQYF.

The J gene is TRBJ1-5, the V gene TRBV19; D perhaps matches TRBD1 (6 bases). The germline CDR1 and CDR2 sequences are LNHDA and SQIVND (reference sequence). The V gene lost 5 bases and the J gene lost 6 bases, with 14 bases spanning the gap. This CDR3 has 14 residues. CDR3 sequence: CASSSQGPGQPQHF. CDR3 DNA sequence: TGTGCCAGTAGTTCTCAGGGGCCAGGTCAGCCCCAGCATTTT.

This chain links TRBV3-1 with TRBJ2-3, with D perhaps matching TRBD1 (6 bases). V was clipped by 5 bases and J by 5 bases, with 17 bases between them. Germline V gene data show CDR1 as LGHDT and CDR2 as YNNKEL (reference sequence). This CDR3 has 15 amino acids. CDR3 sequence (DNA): TGTGCCAGCAGCTTTCCAGGGGTAGGGAGAGATACGCAGTATTTT. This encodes CASSFPGVGRDTQYF.

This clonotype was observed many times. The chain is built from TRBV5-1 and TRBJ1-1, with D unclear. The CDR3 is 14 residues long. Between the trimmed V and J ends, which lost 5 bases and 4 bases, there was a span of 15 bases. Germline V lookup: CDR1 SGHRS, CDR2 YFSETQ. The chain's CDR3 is CASRSSGGVTEAFF. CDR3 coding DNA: TGCGCCAGCAGATCGAGCGGTGGGGTCACTGAAGCTTTCTTT.

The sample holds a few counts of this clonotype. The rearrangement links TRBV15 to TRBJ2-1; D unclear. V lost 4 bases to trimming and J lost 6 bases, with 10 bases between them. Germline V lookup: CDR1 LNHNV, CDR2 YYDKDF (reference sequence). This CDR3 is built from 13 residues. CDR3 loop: CATSNLGSNEQFF. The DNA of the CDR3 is TGTGCCACCAGCAACCTGGGAAGCAATGAGCAGTTCTTC.

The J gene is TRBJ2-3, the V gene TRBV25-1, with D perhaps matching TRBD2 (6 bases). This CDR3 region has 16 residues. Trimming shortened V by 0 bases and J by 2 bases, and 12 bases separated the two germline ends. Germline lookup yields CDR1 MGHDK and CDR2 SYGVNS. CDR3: CASSEYMAGYTDTQYF. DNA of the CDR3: TGTGCCAGCAGTGAATATATGGCGGGATACACAGATACGCAGTATTTT.

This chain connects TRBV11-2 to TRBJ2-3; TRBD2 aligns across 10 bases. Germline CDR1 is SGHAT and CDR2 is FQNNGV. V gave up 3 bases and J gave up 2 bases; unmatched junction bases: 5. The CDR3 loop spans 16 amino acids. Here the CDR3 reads CASSFGAGGPTDTQYF. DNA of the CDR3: TGTGCCAGCAGCTTTGGAGCGGGGGGGCCCACAGATACGCAGTATTTT.

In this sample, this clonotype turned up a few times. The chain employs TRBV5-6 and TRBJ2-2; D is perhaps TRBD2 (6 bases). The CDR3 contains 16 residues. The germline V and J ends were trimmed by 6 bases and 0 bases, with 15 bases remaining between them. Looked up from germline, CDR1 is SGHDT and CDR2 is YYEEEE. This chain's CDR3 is CASNHGAGTNTGELFF. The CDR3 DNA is TGTGCCAGCAACCACGGCGCGGGGACGAACACCGGGGAGCTGTTTTTT. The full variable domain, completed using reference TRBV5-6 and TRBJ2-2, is DAGVTQSPTHLIKTRGQQVTLRCSPKSGHDTVSWYQQALGQGPQFIFQYYEEEERQRGNFPDRFSGHQFPNYSSELNVNALLLGDSALYLCASNHGAGTNTGELFFGEGSRLTVL.

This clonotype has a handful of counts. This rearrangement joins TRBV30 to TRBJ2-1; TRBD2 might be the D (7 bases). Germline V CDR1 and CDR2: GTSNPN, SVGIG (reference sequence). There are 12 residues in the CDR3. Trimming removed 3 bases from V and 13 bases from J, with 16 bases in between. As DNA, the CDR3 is TGTGCCTGGAGAACACTCGGGGGGCCCCAGTTCTTC. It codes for CAWRTLGGPQFF. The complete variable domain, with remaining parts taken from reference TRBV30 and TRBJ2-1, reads SQTIHQWPATLVQPVGSPLSLECTVEGTSNPNLYWYRQAAGRGLQLLFYSVGIGQISSEVPQNLSASRPQDRQFILSSKKLLLSDSGFYLCAWRTLGGPQFFGPGTRLTVL.

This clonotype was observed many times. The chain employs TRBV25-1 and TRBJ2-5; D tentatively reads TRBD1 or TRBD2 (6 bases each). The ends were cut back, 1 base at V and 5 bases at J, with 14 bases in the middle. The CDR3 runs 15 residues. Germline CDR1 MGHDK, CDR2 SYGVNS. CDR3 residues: CASSEWTGDRETQYF. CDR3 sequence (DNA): TGTGCCAGCAGTGAATGGACGGGAGACAGGGAGACCCAGTACTTC.

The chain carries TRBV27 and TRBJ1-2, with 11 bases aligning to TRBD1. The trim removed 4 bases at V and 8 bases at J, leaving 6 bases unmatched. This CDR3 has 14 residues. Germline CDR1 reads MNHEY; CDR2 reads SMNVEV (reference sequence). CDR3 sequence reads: CASSSGQGARGYTF. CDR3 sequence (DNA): TGTGCCAGCAGTTCCGGACAGGGGGCACGGGGCTACACCTTC.

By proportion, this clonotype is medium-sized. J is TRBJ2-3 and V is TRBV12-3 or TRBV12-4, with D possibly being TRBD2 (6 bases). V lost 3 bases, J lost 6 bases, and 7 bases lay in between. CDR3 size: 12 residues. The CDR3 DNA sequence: TGTGCCAGCAGTTTTGGGGGGGATACGCAGTATTTT. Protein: CASSFGGDTQYF.

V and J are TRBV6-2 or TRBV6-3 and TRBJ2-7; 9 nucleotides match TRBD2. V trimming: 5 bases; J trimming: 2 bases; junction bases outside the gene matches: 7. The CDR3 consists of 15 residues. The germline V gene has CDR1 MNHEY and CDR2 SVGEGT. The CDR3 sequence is CASSQTSGPTYEQYF. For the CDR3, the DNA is TGTGCCAGCAGTCAGACTAGCGGACCTACCTACGAGCAGTACTTC.

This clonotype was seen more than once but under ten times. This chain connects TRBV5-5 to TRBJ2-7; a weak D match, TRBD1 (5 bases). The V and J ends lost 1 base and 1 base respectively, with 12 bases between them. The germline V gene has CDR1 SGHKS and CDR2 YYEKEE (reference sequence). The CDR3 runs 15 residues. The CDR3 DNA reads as TGTGCCAGCAGCTTGACCCGGACAACTTCCTACGAGCAGTACTTC. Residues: CASSLTRTTSYEQYF.

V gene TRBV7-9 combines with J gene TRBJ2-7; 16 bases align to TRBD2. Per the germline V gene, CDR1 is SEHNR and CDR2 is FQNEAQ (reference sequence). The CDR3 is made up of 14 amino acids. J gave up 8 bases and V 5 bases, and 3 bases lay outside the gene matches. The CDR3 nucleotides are TGTGCCAGCAGCCCGGGACTAGCGGGAGGGAAGCAGTACTTC. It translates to CASSPGLAGGKQYF. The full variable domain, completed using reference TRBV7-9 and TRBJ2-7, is DTGVSQNPRHKITKRGQNVTFRCDPISEHNRLYWYRQTLGQGPEFLTYFQNEAQLEKSRLLSDRFSAERPKGSFSTLEIQRTEQGDSAMYLCASSPGLAGGKQYFGPGTRLTVT.

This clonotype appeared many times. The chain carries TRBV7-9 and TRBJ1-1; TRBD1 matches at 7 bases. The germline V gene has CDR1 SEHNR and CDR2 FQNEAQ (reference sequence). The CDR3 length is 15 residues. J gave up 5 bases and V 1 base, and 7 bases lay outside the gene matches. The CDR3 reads CASSLGSGGITEAFF. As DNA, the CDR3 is TGTGCCAGCAGCTTAGGTTCAGGGGGTATAACTGAAGCTTTCTTT.

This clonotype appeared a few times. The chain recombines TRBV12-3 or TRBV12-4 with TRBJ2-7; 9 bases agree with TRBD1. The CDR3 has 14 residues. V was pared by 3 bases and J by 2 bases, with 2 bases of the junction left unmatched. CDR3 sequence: CASSFWDRAYEQYF. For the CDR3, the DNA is TGTGCCAGCAGTTTCTGGGACAGGGCCTACGAGCAGTACTTC.